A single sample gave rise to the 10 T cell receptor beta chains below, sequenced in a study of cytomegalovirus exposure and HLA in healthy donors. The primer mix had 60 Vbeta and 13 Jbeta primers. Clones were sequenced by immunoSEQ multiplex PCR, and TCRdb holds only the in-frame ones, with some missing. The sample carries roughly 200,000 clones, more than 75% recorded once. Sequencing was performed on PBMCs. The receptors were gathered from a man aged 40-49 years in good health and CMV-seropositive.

CDR3 bases: TGTGCCAGCAGTGCTAGCGGGAGAAGTCCAGATACGCAGTATTTT. Its translation: CASSASGRSPDTQYF. This chain connects TRBV28 to TRBJ2-3, with TRBD2 matching 10 bases. The V and J ends lost 5 bases and 4 bases, in that order; junction bases with no gene match: 6. The CDR3 extends over 15 amino acids. Germline V lookup: CDR1 MDHEN, CDR2 SYDVKM.

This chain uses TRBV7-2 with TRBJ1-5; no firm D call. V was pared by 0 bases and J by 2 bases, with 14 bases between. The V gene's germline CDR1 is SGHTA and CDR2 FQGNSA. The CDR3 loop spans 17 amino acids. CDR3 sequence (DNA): TGTGCCAGCAGCTTAGCTAGTCCGGGTTGGGGCAATCAGCCCCAGCATTTT. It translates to CASSLASPGWGNQPQHF.

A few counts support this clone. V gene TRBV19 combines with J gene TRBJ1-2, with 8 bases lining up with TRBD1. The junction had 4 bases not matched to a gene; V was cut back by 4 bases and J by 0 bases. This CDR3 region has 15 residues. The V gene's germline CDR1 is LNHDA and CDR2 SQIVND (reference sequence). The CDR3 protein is CASSSRDRSNYGYTF. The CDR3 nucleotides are TGTGCCAGTAGTAGCCGGGACAGGTCTAACTATGGCTACACCTTC.

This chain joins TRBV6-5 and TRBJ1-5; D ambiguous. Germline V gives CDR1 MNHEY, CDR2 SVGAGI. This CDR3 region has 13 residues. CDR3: CAVEGSSNQPQHF. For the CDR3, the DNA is TGTGCAGTGGAGGGCTCCAGCAATCAGCCCCAGCATTTT.

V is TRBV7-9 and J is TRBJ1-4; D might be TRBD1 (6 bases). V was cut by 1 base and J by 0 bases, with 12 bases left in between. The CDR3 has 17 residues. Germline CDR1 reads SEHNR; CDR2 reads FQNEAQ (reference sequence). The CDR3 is CASSLGAGVSTNEKLFF. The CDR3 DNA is TGTGCCAGCAGCTTAGGGGCAGGGGTTTCAACTAATGAAAAACTGTTTTTT. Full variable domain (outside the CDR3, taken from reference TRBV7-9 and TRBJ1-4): DTGVSQNPRHKITKRGQNVTFRCDPISEHNRLYWYRQTLGQGPEFLTYFQNEAQLEKSRLLSDRFSAERPKGSFSTLEIQRTEQGDSAMYLCASSLGAGVSTNEKLFFGSGTQLSVL.

As DNA, the CDR3 is TGTGCCAGCAGCGTGAGTTCCGGGACTACCTCCTACAATGAGCAGTTCTTC. This sequence encodes CASSVSSGTTSYNEQFF. The chain couples TRBV9 to TRBJ2-1; 7 bases fit TRBD2. Trimming took 2 bases from V and 0 from J; bases not matched to a gene: 8. Germline CDR1 reads SGDLS; CDR2 reads YYNGEE. This CDR3 region has 17 residues.

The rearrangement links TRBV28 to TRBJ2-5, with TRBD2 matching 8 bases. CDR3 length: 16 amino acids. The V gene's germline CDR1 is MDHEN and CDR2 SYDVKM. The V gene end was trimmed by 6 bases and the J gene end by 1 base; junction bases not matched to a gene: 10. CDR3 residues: CASSPIGTSPQETQYF. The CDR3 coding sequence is TGTGCCAGCAGCCCCATCGGGACTAGTCCCCAAGAGACCCAGTACTTC. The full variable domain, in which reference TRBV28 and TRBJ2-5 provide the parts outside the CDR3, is DVKVTQSSRYLVKRTGEKVFLECVQDMDHENMFWYRQDPGLGLRLIYFSYDVKMKEKGDIPEGYSVSREKKERFSLILESASTNQTSMYLCASSPIGTSPQETQYFGPGTRLLVL.

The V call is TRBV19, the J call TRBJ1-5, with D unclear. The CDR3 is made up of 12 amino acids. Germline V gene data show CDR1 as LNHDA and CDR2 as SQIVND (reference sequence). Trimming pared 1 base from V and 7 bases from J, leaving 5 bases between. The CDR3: CASSIAGQPQHF. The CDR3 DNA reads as TGTGCCAGTAGTATAGCGGGGCAGCCCCAGCATTTT.

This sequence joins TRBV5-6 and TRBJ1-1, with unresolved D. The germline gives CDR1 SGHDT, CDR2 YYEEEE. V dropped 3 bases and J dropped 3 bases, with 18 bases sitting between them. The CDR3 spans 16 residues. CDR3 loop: CASSSPRGIKDTEAFF. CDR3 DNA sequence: TGTGCCAGCAGCTCGCCCCGAGGGATAAAGGACACTGAAGCTTTCTTT.

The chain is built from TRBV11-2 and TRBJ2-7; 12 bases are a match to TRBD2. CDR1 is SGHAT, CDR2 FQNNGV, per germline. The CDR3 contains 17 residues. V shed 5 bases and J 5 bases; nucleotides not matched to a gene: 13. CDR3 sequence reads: CASSAPGLAGILHEQYF. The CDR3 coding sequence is TGTGCCAGCAGCGCCCCGGGACTAGCGGGCATTCTGCACGAGCAGTACTTC.